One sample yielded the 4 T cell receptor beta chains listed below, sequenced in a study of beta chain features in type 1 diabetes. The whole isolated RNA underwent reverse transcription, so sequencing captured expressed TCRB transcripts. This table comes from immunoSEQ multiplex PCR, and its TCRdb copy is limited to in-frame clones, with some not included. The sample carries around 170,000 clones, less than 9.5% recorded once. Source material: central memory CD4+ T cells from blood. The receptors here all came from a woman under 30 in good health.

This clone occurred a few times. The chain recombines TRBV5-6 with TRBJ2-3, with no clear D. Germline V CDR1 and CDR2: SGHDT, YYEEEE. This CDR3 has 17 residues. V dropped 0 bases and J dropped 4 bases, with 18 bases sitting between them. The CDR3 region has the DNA TGTGCCAGCAGCTTGGGCGCTGGCACTCTTCGGGCAGATACGCAGTATTTT. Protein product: CASSLGAGTLRADTQYF.

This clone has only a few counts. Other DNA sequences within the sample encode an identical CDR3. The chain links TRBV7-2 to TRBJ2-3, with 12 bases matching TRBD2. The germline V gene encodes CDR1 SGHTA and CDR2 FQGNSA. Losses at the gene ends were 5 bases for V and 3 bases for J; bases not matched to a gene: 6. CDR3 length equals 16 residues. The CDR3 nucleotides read TGTGCCAGCAGCCCAGGACTAGCGGGGATTACAGATACGCAGTATTTT. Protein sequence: CASSPGLAGITDTQYF.

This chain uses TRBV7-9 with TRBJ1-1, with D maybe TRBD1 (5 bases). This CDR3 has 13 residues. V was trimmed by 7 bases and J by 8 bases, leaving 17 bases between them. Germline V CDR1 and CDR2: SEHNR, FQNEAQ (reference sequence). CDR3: CASIGGEAREAFF. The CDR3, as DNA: TGTGCCAGCATCGGAGGGGAGGCGAGGGAAGCTTTCTTT.

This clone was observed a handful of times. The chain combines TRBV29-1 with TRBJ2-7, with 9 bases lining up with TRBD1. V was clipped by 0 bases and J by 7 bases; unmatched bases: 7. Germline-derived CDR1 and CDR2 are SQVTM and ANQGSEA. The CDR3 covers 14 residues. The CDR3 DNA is TGCAGCGTTGAAGAGGTACAGGGGGCAGGGGAGCAGTACTTC. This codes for CSVEEVQGAGEQYF.